A selection of T cell receptor beta chains follows, all from one sample in a study of Graves' ophthalmopathy and Graves' hyperthyroidism. TCRdb processed the multiplex PCR reads anew with MiXCR; each CDR3 protein has one entry. The profile shows hundreds of thousands of distinct CDR3 sequences, approximately 22% of them singletons. The material sequenced was peripheral blood. All receptors derive from a young woman with stable Graves' hyperthyroidism. Some clones in this sample may be carry-over from other donors' samples. Both conserved end residues are part of each CDR3. The D gene is left open where the match is weak. Some rows have no size entry. The others give once, few or many, or a class for an expanded clone.

TRBV11-1	TRBJ2-5	few	-	CASSLSTGPETQYF	TGTGCCAGCAGCTTATCAACCGGGCCAGAGACCCAGTACTTC
TRBV4-1	TRBJ2-7	-	-	CASSQVFAYEQYF	TGCGCCAGCAGCCAAGTTTTTGCCTACGAGCAGTACTTC
TRBV3-1	TRBJ1-2	many	TRBD1	CASSQAGQGQGYTF	TGTGCCAGCAGCCAAGCCGGACAGGGTCAGGGCTACACCTTC
TRBV6-2/TRBV6-3	TRBJ1-1	-	TRBD1	CASSYFRGLGNTEAFF	TGTGCCAGCAGTTACTTCAGGGGGCTGGGGAACACTGAAGCTTTCTTT
TRBV7-2	TRBJ2-2	-	-	CASSFAGKNTGELFF	TGTGCCAGCAGCTTTGCGGGGAAGAACACCGGGGAGCTGTTTTTT
TRBV24-1	TRBJ1-1	many	-	CATSGGGQGTEAFF	TGTGCCACCAGTGGAGGGGGGCAGGGCACTGAAGCTTTCTTT
TRBV28	TRBJ2-2	few	TRBD1	CASRAGGPGELFF	TGTGCCAGCAGGGCAGGGGGCCCCGGGGAGCTGTTTTTT
TRBV6-5	TRBJ2-7	-	TRBD1	CASSYVRTGGEQYF	TGTGCCAGCAGTTACGTGAGGACAGGGGGCGAGCAGTACTTC
TRBV28	TRBJ1-5	few	TRBD1	CASSLAGEGAPGLSQPQHF	TGTGCCAGCAGTTTAGCCGGGGAGGGGGCGCCCGGTCTAAGTCAGCCCCAGCATTTT
TRBV27	TRBJ1-1	many	-	CASSSSGVGTEAFF	TGTGCCAGCAGTTCGTCAGGGGTCGGCACTGAAGCTTTCTTT
TRBV15	TRBJ2-7	many	TRBD2	CATSRETSGSYEQYF	TGTGCCACCAGCAGAGAAACTAGCGGGAGCTACGAGCAGTACTTC
TRBV7-2	TRBJ2-2	many	-	CASSLTLGTGELFF	TGTGCCAGCAGCTTAACCCTAGGCACCGGGGAGCTGTTTTTT
TRBV12-3/TRBV12-4	TRBJ2-4	many	TRBD1	CASSPPNRGENIQYF	TGTGCCAGCAGTCCCCCTAACAGGGGGGAAAACATTCAGTACTTC
TRBV2	TRBJ1-2	many	-	CASSAERNYGYTF	TGTGCCAGCAGTGCCGAAAGGAACTATGGCTACACCTTC
TRBV2	TRBJ1-1	many	-	CASTIRGGPEAFF	TGTGCCAGCACGATAAGGGGCGGACCTGAAGCTTTCTTT
TRBV7-2	TRBJ2-5	few	TRBD2	CASRTSGGLLETQYF	TGTGCCAGCAGGACTAGCGGGGGGCTTCTTGAGACCCAGTACTTC
TRBV6-1	TRBJ1-2	-	-	CASSELDGESGYTF	TGTGCCAGCAGCGAGCTGGACGGGGAATCTGGCTACACCTTC
TRBV6-1	TRBJ1-5	many	-	CASSEAPGQPQHF	TGTGCCAGCAGTGAAGCGCCCGGTCAGCCCCAGCATTTT
TRBV11-2	TRBJ2-7	few	-	CASSRPLSAYEQYF	TGTGCCAGCAGCCGTCCTTTATCTGCCTACGAGCAGTACTTC
TRBV5-1	TRBJ2-7	-	-	CASSLAGGISYEQYF	TGCGCCAGCAGCTTGGCCGGCGGGATCTCCTACGAGCAGTACTTC
TRBV27	TRBJ1-2	many	-	CASSWGGDYGYTF	TGTGCCAGCAGTTGGGGGGGCGACTATGGCTACACCTTC
TRBV10-3	TRBJ2-2	many	-	CAISSTSNTGELFF	TGTGCCATCAGTTCGACTTCGAACACCGGGGAGCTGTTTTTT
TRBV6-1	TRBJ1-6	few	-	CASSALGRWSPLHF	TGTGCCAGCAGTGCTCTGGGGAGGTGGTCACCCCTCCACTTT
TRBV12-5	TRBJ1-1	few	-	CASGQRYTEAFF	TGTGCTAGTGGGCAGAGGTACACTGAAGCTTTCTTT
TRBV5-1	TRBJ1-1	many	-	CASSLIQNTEAFF	TGCGCCAGCAGCCTGATCCAGAACACTGAAGCTTTCTTT
TRBV4-1	TRBJ2-2	-	-	CASSQNEGEGELFF	TGCGCCAGCAGCCAAAACGAAGGGGAGGGGGAGCTGTTTTTT
TRBV7-9	TRBJ2-5	few	-	CASSLIPGLRETQYF	TGTGCCAGCAGCTTAATTCCTGGGTTACGAGAGACCCAGTACTTC
TRBV9	TRBJ1-2	many	TRBD1	CASSEETGNYGYTF	TGTGCCAGCAGCGAGGAGACAGGGAACTATGGCTACACCTTC
TRBV5-1	TRBJ2-7	many	-	CASRLGQKTFYEQYF	TGCGCCAGCAGGCTTGGGCAGAAAACATTCTACGAGCAGTACTTC
TRBV7-9	TRBJ2-5	many	-	CASSLAVSLSEETQYF	TGTGCCAGCAGCTTAGCTGTCAGCCTGAGCGAAGAGACCCAGTACTTC
TRBV6-1	TRBJ1-1	-	-	CASSGEDSSNTEAFF	TGTGCCAGCAGTGGGGAAGACTCTTCGAACACTGAAGCCTTCTTT
TRBV29-1	TRBJ2-5	many	TRBD1	CSVNTGGLQETQYF	TGCAGCGTTAACACAGGGGGACTCCAAGAGACCCAGTACTTC
TRBV20-1	TRBJ1-5	many	TRBD1	CSAYPGQHQPQHF	TGCAGTGCTTATCCGGGACAGCATCAGCCCCAGCATTTT
TRBV4-1	TRBJ1-6	few	TRBD1	CASSQDRGGSPLHF	TGCGCCAGCAGCCAGGACAGGGGAGGGTCACCCCTCCACTTT
TRBV20-1	TRBJ2-7	many	-	CSVTPTESYEQYF	TGCAGTGTTACACCGACGGAATCCTACGAGCAGTACTTC
TRBV20-1	TRBJ1-2	many	TRBD1	CSARDSGGRGNGYTF	TGCAGTGCTAGAGACTCAGGGGGCCGGGGGAATGGCTACACCTTC
TRBV12-3/TRBV12-4	TRBJ1-5	many	TRBD1	CASSEQGSGGPQHF	TGTGCCAGCAGTGAACAGGGGTCCGGTGGGCCCCAGCATTTT
TRBV6-2/TRBV6-3	TRBJ2-5	many	-	CAGSARGRGTQYF	TGTGCCGGCTCCGCCCGGGGACGAGGGACCCAGTACTTC
TRBV5-1	TRBJ2-7	few	TRBD1	CASSVAGQGLYEQYF	TGCGCCAGCAGCGTCGCGGGACAGGGACTTTACGAGCAGTACTTC
TRBV2	TRBJ2-7	few	-	CASSVGLYEQYF	TGTGCCAGCAGTGTGGGCCTGTACGAGCAGTACTTC
TRBV27	TRBJ1-5	many	-	CASSAYRVDSNQPQHF	TGTGCCAGCAGTGCATACAGGGTGGATAGCAATCAGCCCCAGCATTTT
TRBV30	TRBJ2-7	many	-	CACHGFSYEQYF	TGTGCCTGCCATGGGTTCTCCTACGAGCAGTACTTC
TRBV20-1	TRBJ1-1	many	TRBD1	CSASGRGGVTEAFF	TGCAGTGCTAGTGGAAGAGGGGGCGTGACTGAAGCTTTCTTT
TRBV12-3/TRBV12-4	TRBJ1-5	-	-	CASSPTGPGQPQHF	TGTGCCAGCAGCCCGACTGGACCCGGGCAGCCCCAGCATTTT
TRBV11-2	TRBJ2-5	-	-	CASSSDSGTQYF	TGTGCCAGCAGCTCGGACAGTGGGACCCAGTACTTC
TRBV2	TRBJ1-1	-	TRBD1	CASGDVGQGRTEAFF	TGTGCCAGCGGTGACGTAGGACAGGGGAGAACTGAAGCTTTCTTT
TRBV4-1	TRBJ2-7	many	-	CASSQDAPLLTSYEQYF	TGCGCCAGCAGCCAAGATGCTCCCTTACTGACCTCCTACGAGCAGTACTTC
TRBV30	TRBJ1-5	many	-	CAWSDRTISFYQPQHF	TGTGCCTGGAGTGATAGGACAATTAGCTTTTATCAGCCCCAGCATTTT
TRBV30	TRBJ2-5	many	-	CAWRGLETQYF	TGTGCCTGGCGGGGGCTGGAGACCCAGTACTTC
TRBV7-2	TRBJ1-5	-	TRBD1	CASSTGQGYNQPQHF	TGTGCCAGCAGCACCGGACAGGGGTACAATCAGCCCCAGCATTTT
TRBV7-9	TRBJ2-5	many	-	CASKEKLAETQYF	TGTGCCAGCAAGGAAAAATTGGCGGAGACCCAGTACTTC
TRBV10-3	TRBJ1-2	many	TRBD1	CAISESTTGTYSYGYTF	TGTGCCATCAGTGAGTCGACGACAGGGACATATTCCTATGGCTACACCTTC
TRBV10-3	TRBJ1-2	many	TRBD1	CAIRYDRGAGYTF	TGTGCCATCAGATACGACAGGGGGGCTGGCTACACCTTC
TRBV18	TRBJ1-2	-	-	CASSPVTSGAISYTF	TGTGCCAGCTCACCAGTGACCTCTGGGGCTATAAGCTACACCTTC
TRBV11-2	TRBJ2-7	few	-	CASSLALAWGHEQYF	TGTGCCAGCAGCTTAGCTCTAGCGTGGGGGCACGAGCAGTACTTC
TRBV20-1	TRBJ2-5	many	TRBD2	CSARRELGETQYF	TGCAGTGCGAGGCGGGAGTTGGGAGAGACCCAGTACTTC
TRBV29-1	TRBJ2-5	many	TRBD1	CSVDPGGQETQYF	TGCAGCGTTGATCCAGGGGGACAAGAGACCCAGTACTTC
TRBV6-5	TRBJ1-6	many	TRBD1	CAGSYVRDSYSPLHF	TGTGCCGGCAGTTACGTCCGGGACAGTTATTCACCCCTCCACTTT
TRBV6-5	TRBJ1-6	many	-	CASSYSTFTDNSPLHF	TGTGCCAGCAGTTACTCGACATTTACGGATAATTCACCCCTCCACTTT
TRBV28	TRBJ1-2	many	-	CASSQNRDYGYTF	TGTGCCAGCAGTCAAAACAGGGACTATGGCTACACCTTC